This T cell receptor beta chain derives from a study of beta chain features in type 1 diabetes. What was sequenced were expressed TCRB transcripts, since all of the isolated RNA had been reverse transcribed. Clones were sequenced by immunoSEQ multiplex PCR, and TCRdb holds only the in-frame ones, with some missing. The profile covers 900,000 or so clones, with about 17% appearing a single time and 0.02% to 0.03% taken by the ten largest. Germline V CDR1 and CDR2: MDHEN, SYDVKM. The CDR3 loop spans 14 amino acids. V lost 8 bases to trimming and J lost 4 bases, with 15 bases between them. The chain joins TRBV28 to TRBJ1-5; possibly TRBD1 for D (5 bases). This clonotype was obtained from a young woman in good health. Sequencing input: naive CD4+ T cells from blood. CDR3 DNA sequence: TGTGCCAGCGGGGCTTGGGACGAGAATCAGCCCCAGCATTTT. This sequence encodes CASGAWDENQPQHF.